These 5 T cell receptor beta chains share one sample of origin, sequenced in a study of control samples from healthy donors and cancer patients. TCRdb keeps only in-frame clones here, not all; method: immunoSEQ multiplex PCR. Of tens of thousands of clones listed, roughly 86% are singletons. The sequenced material came from blood. The receptors come from a man aged 50-60 years in good health.

V and J are TRBV19 and TRBJ2-2; 7 bases match TRBD1. V lost 6 bases to trimming and J lost 6 bases; unmatched junction nucleotides: 7. CDR3 size: 14 residues. Germline loops: CDR1 LNHDA, CDR2 SQIVND (reference sequence). CDR3 in DNA: TGTGCCAGTAGCACGACAGGGATCCCCGGGGAGCTGTTTTTT. Translation gives CASSTTGIPGELFF.

The chain joins TRBV9 to TRBJ2-4; 9 bases line up with TRBD2. Germline CDR1 reads SGDLS; CDR2 reads YYNGEE. The CDR3 extends over 17 amino acids. V lost 0 bases to trimming and J lost 0 bases; unmatched junction nucleotides: 4. Here the CDR3 reads CASSVEAGGIAKNIQYF. CDR3 coding DNA: TGTGCCAGCAGCGTAGAGGCGGGAGGGATAGCCAAAAACATTCAGTACTTC.

The rearrangement joins TRBV9 to TRBJ1-1; tentatively, D is TRBD1 (5 bases). The CDR3 consists of 15 residues. Trimming stripped 0 bases from V and 1 base from J, with 10 bases between. From germline, CDR1 is SGDLS and CDR2 YYNGEE. The CDR3 DNA reads TGTGCCAGCAGCGTAGAAGGGGACTCGAACACTGAAGCTTTCTTT. Amino acids: CASSVEGDSNTEAFF.

The V and J genes are TRBV2 and TRBJ2-1; 10 bases align to TRBD1. Germline CDR1 is SNHLY and CDR2 is FYNNEI. Trimming removed 8 bases from V and 5 bases from J; junction bases left unmatched: 3. The CDR3 consists of 13 residues. The CDR3 region is CASDGQGDNEQFF. The CDR3 DNA reads TGTGCCAGCGATGGACAGGGGGACAATGAGCAGTTCTTC.

This rearrangement joins TRBV6-5 to TRBJ2-7, with 13 bases fitting TRBD2. CDR1 MNHEY and CDR2 SVGAGI come from the germline V gene. V was clipped by 4 bases and J by 8 bases; unmatched bases: 8. The CDR3 contains 15 residues. CDR3 nucleotide sequence: TGTGCCAGCAGTTCCCTGGGACTAGCGGGAACCAAGCAGTACTTC. It encodes CASSSLGLAGTKQYF.